This T cell receptor (beta chain) was recorded in a study of cytomegalovirus exposure and HLA in healthy donors. Findings and caveats of the study: Confirmation in vitro established that a few CMV-associated chains were specific for CMV antigens.

PCR primers comprised 60 Vbeta and 13 Jbeta primers. Assay used: immunoSEQ multiplex PCR; TCRdb lists only in-frame clones, some missing. This table holds roughly 84,000 clones. As concerns this clone: The antigen is unknown.

The TCR originated in a middle-aged man in good health and CMV-seronegative. The sample consisted of PBMCs.

CDR3 bases: TGTGCCAGAAGCTTGACAGGGATCGATGGCTACACCTTC. It is translated as CARSLTGIDGYTF. V is TRBV5-3 and J is TRBJ1-2; the D gene is possibly TRBD1 (6 bases). TRBV5-3 belongs to the ORF category, with a function that is uncertain. V gave up 1 base and J gave up 6 bases, with 10 bases separating them. The length of the CDR3 is 13 residues.